The 9 T cell receptor beta chains listed next were all sequenced from one sample in a study of blood T cell repertoires in COVID-19. Assay used: immunoSEQ multiplex PCR; TCRdb lists only in-frame clones, some missing. The table lists roughly 250,000 clones, 84% of them singletons. Sequencing used peripheral blood. The receptor set was obtained from a man aged 50-60 years with acute or convalescent COVID-19.

CDR3 residues: CASSPLQDSLHEQYF. DNA for the CDR3: TGTGCCAGCAGCCCTTTACAGGATTCCCTCCACGAGCAGTACTTC. The rearrangement links TRBV28 to TRBJ2-7; possible D gene TRBD1, 5 bases. This CDR3 is 15 amino acids long. Trimming cost V 6 bases and J 5 bases, with 20 bases left between them. CDR1 and CDR2 from the germline V gene are MDHEN and SYDVKM.

The chain joins TRBV11-3 to TRBJ2-7; D gene unclear. Germline CDR1 and CDR2: SGHNT and YENEEA. The germline V and J ends were trimmed by 3 bases and 3 bases, with 12 bases remaining between them. The CDR3 runs to 14 residues. The DNA of the CDR3 is TGTGCCAGCAGCTTGGGCCCGAGCAACTACGAGCAGTACTTC. Translating it yields CASSLGPSNYEQYF.

With regard to this clone: The same CDR3 is also encoded by other DNA sequences in this sample. The chain recombines TRBV30 with TRBJ2-2, with 8 bases aligning to TRBD2. Per germline, CDR1 GTSNPN and CDR2 SVGIG (reference sequence). The CDR3 contains 15 residues. Unmatched junction bases numbered 7, after V lost 3 bases and J lost 4 bases. The CDR3: CAWSVGRAGTGELFF. CDR3 DNA sequence: TGTGCCTGGAGCGTCGGGAGGGCCGGCACCGGGGAGCTGTTTTTT. Drawing the rest from reference TRBV30 and TRBJ2-2, the complete variable domain is SQTIHQWPATLVQPVGSPLSLECTVEGTSNPNLYWYRQAAGRGLQLLFYSVGIGQISSEVPQNLSASRPQDRQFILSSKKLLLSDSGFYLCAWSVGRAGTGELFFGEGSRLTVL.

In DNA form, the CDR3 reads TGTGCCAGCAGCAATAAGCCGGGACAACTGAACTATGGCTACACCTTC. As protein: CASSNKPGQLNYGYTF. The J gene is TRBJ1-2, the V gene TRBV9; tentative D call: TRBD1 (6 bases). There are 16 residues in the CDR3. Germline V lookup: CDR1 SGDLS, CDR2 YYNGEE. Trimming cost V 4 bases and J 2 bases, with 18 bases left between them.

V gene TRBV29-1 combines with J gene TRBJ2-1; 10 bases are a match to TRBD2. Unmatched junction bases numbered 13, after V lost 5 bases and J lost 3 bases. Germline CDR1 and CDR2: SQVTM and ANQGSEA. The CDR3 contains 17 residues. The CDR3 sequence is CSVRPGTSVYGYNEQFF. DNA of the CDR3: TGCAGCGTTCGACCCGGGACTAGCGTTTACGGCTACAATGAGCAGTTCTTC.

The chain recombines TRBV18 with TRBJ1-6, with 10 bases lining up with TRBD1. This CDR3 spans 17 amino acids. Germline CDR1 reads KGHSH; CDR2 reads LQKENI. V gave up 3 bases and J gave up 5 bases; unmatched junction bases: 7. The CDR3 reads CASSPAGTGDHNSPLHF. CDR3 nucleotides: TGTGCCAGCTCACCCGCCGGGACAGGGGACCATAATTCACCCCTCCACTTT.

This chain joins TRBV2 and TRBJ1-6; 7 positions match TRBD1. This CDR3 is 15 amino acids long. The germline V gene has CDR1 SNHLY and CDR2 FYNNEI. V lost 6 bases, J lost 7 bases, and 9 bases stayed unmatched. The chain's CDR3 is CASSPPGQRNSPLHF. In nucleotides, the CDR3 is TGTGCCAGCAGCCCACCGGGACAGAGGAATTCACCCCTCCACTTT. The full variable domain, with the rest looked up from reference TRBV2 and TRBJ1-6, is EPEVTQTPSHQVTQMGQEVILRCVPISNHLYFYWYRQILGQKVEFLVSFYNNEISEKSEIFDDQFSVERPDGSNFTLKIRSTKLEDSAMYFCASSPPGQRNSPLHFGNGTRLTVT.

The rearrangement joins TRBV18 to TRBJ1-5, with 7 bases that match TRBD1. The germline gives CDR1 KGHSH, CDR2 LQKENI. With V trimmed by 4 bases and J by 6 bases, 12 bases remained unmatched. The CDR3 runs 16 residues. CDR3: CASSLGQPISPQPQHF. DNA for the CDR3: TGTGCCAGCTCACTGGGACAGCCGATCTCACCTCAGCCCCAGCATTTT.

The chain couples TRBV6-4 to TRBJ2-3; tentatively, D is TRBD2 (5 bases). Germline values: CDR1 MRHNA, CDR2 SNTAGT. Trimming cost V 3 bases and J 3 bases, with 13 bases left between them. CDR3 length: 15 amino acids. The CDR3 is CASSEQAAPTDTQYF. The CDR3 DNA reads TGTGCCAGCAGTGAACAAGCGGCACCAACAGATACGCAGTATTTT.